This T cell receptor beta chain was identified during a study of shared clonotypes between healthy human individuals. The CDR3 contains 17 residues. Germline CDR1 SGDLS, CDR2 YYNGEE. The germline V and J ends were trimmed by 0 bases and 2 bases, with 16 bases remaining between them. A remark on this clone: Its antigen is not identified.

Study-wide points: With few donors, the genetic and exposure-history diversity represented was limited.

Produced via immunoSEQ multiplex PCR; TCRdb's table is partial and in-frame only. The profile shows about 1.1 million clones, approximately 80% of them singletons. The TCR comes from a man between 18 and 29 years old in good health. Some clones in this sample may be carry-over from other donors' samples. Sequencing was done on a sample of memory CD4+ T cells from PBMCs. Specified subset: CD45RA-negative fraction. The chain links TRBV9 to TRBJ2-3; possible D gene TRBD1, 6 bases. The CDR3 protein is CASSVATTGHDTDTQYF. CDR3 DNA sequence: TGTGCCAGCAGCGTAGCTACCACGGGACACGACACAGATACGCAGTATTTT.